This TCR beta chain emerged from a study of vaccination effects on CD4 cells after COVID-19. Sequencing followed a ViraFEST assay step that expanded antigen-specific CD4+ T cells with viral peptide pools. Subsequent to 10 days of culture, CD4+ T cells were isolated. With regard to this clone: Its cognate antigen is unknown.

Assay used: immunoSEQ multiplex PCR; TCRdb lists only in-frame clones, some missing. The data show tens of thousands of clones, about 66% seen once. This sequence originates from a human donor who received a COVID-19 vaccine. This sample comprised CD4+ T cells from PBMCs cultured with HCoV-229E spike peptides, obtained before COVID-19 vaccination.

The CDR3 loop is CASSLMAGAPMNTEAFF. As DNA, the CDR3 is TGTGCCAGCAGCTTGATGGCAGGGGCCCCCATGAACACTGAAGCTTTCTTT. The gene calls are TRBV5-5 and TRBJ1-1; D may be TRBD1 (6 bases). Germline V gene sequence: CDR1 SGHKS, CDR2 YYEKEE (reference sequence). The CDR3 has 17 amino acids. V gave up 1 base and J gave up 0 bases, with 16 bases separating them.